The present TCR beta chain was sequenced within a study of a mutant IDH1 vaccine in newly diagnosed glioma. At the level of the study: Vaccination followed radiotherapy alone by 4-6 weeks, or accompanied temozolomide cycles. Pretreatment consisted of radiotherapy, temozolomide, or both, with most receiving both.

Indicated time point: week 5, during vaccination. Doses consisted of 300 ug of mutant IDH1 20-mer peptide each, paired with topical imiquimod. Patients carried new grade 3 or 4 IDH1-mutant astrocytomas lacking nuclear ATRX. There are 18 residues in the CDR3. As to this clone: Its antigen is not known.

Sequenced by immunoSEQ multiplex PCR; TCRdb stores in-frame clones only, minus some. The data show 30,000 to 40,000 clones, around 60% seen once. J is TRBJ2-2 and V is TRBV21-1; the table's TRBD1 call for D was not verified on the DNA. TRBV21-1 is flagged as a pseudogene. This clonotype originated in a woman between 18 and 29 years old with glioma. Material: PBMCs, obtained from a glioma patient whose treatment included an IDH1 peptide vaccine. Here the CDR3 DNA reads TGTGCCAGCAGCAAAGAAAAGTATGGGGGCCGAAACACCGGGGAGCTGTTTTTT. It is translated as CASSKEKYGGRNTGELFF.